The source of this T cell receptor beta chain is a study of PD-L1 blockade in urothelial cancer. Study in general: Males with urothelial cancer arising in the bladder constituted about 85% of the roughly 29 patients. Median blood clonality was roughly 0.088, with about 81,000 unique TCRs. Prior regimens of chemotherapy numbered 0 to 3 per patient.

Data came from immunoSEQ multiplex PCR; TCRdb stores just in-frame clones and leaves some out. Here the sample spans more than 85,000 clones, over 75% being singletons. Time point denoted: pretreatment peripheral blood. The sequence came from a man between 60 and 70 years old with urothelial cancer. Sequencing used PBMCs, obtained around atezolizumab (anti-PD-L1) treatment.

The CDR3 coding sequence is TGTGCCAGCAGACCCCCGGACAGGAACACTGAAGCTTTCTTT. It encodes CASRPPDRNTEAFF. The chain uses TRBV28 and TRBJ1-1, with a possible D match to TRBD1 (6 bases). Between the trimmed V and J ends, which lost 6 bases and 1 base, there was a span of 12 bases. This CDR3 spans 14 amino acids. The germline V gene encodes CDR1 MDHEN and CDR2 SYDVKM. The complete variable domain, with remaining parts taken from reference TRBV28 and TRBJ1-1, reads DVKVTQSSRYLVKRTGEKVFLECVQDMDHENMFWYRQDPGLGLRLIYFSYDVKMKEKGDIPEGYSVSREKKERFSLILESASTNQTSMYLCASRPPDRNTEAFFGQGTRLTVV.